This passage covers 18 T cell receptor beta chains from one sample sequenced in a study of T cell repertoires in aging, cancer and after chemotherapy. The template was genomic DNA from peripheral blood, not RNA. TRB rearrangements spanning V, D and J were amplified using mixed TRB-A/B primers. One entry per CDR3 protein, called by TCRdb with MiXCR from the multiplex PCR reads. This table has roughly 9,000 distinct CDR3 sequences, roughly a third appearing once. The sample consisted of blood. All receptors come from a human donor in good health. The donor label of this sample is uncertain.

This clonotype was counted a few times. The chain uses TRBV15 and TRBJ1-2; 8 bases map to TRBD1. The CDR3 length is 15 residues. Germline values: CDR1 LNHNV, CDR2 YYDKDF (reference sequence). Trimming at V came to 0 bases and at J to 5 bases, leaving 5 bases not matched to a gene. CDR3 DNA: TGTGCCACCAGCAGAGATCCAGGGGGCAGGTATGGCTACACCTTC. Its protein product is CATSRDPGGRYGYTF.

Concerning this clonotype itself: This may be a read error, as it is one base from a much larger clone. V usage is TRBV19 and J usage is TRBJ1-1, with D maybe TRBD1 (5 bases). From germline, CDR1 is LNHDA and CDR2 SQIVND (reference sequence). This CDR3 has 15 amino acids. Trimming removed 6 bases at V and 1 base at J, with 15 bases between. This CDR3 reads CASSPLQGSNTEAFF. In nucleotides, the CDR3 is TGTGCCAGTAGCCCCCTGCAGGGCTCGAACACTGAAGCTTTCTTT.

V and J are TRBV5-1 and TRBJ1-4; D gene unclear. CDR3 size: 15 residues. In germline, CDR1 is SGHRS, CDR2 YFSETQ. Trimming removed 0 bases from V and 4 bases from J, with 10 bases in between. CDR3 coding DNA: TGCGCCAGCAGCTTGGTATCGGCCTATAATGAAAAACTGTTTTTT. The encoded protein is CASSLVSAYNEKLFF.

CDR3 in amino acids: CASSPSLEAGQFF. The CDR3 coding sequence is TGTGCCAGCTCACCATCGTTGGAGGCCGGGCAGTTCTTC. The genes are TRBV18 and TRBJ2-1; TRBD2 might be the D (5 bases). The germline CDR1 and CDR2 sequences are KGHSH and LQKENI. Trimming left V 2 bases short and J 12 bases short, with 14 bases between. CDR3 length equals 13 residues.

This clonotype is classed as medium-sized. The CDR3 spells CSVGLAMGETQYF. Written as DNA, the CDR3 is TGCAGCGTTGGACTAGCTATGGGAGAGACCCAGTACTTC. The chain carries TRBV29-1 and TRBJ2-5, with 7 bases lining up with TRBD2. CDR3 length equals 13 residues. CDR1 is SQVTM and CDR2 is ANQGSEA in the germline V gene. J was trimmed by 4 bases and V by 4 bases; bases with no gene match: 6.

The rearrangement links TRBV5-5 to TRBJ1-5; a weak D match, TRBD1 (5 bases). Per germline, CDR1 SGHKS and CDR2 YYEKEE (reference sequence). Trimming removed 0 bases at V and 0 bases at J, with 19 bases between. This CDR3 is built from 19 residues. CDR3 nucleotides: TGTGCCAGCAGCTTGGGGTGGCAGATTGACGGACATAGCAATCAGCCCCAGCATTTT. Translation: CASSLGWQIDGHSNQPQHF.

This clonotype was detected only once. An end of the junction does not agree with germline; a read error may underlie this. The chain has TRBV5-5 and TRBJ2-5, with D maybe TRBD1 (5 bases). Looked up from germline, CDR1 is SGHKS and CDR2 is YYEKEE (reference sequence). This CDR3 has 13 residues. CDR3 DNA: TGCGCCAGCAGCAAGGGGTCGGGAGAGACCCAGTACTTC. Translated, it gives CASSKGSGETQYF. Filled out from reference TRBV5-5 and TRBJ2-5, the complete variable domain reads DAGVTQSPTHLIKTRGQQVTLRCSPISGHKSVSWYQQVLGQGPQFIFQYYEKEERGRGNFPDRFSARQFPNYSSELNVNALLLGDSALYLCASSKGSGETQYFGPGTRLLVL.

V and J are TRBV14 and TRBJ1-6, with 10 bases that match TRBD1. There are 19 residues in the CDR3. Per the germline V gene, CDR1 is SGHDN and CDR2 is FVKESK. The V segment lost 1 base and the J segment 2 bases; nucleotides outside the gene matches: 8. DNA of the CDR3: TGTGCCAGCAGCCAAGGACAGGGGGCCGCTTTAACCTATAATTCACCCCTCCACTTT. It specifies CASSQGQGAALTYNSPLHF.

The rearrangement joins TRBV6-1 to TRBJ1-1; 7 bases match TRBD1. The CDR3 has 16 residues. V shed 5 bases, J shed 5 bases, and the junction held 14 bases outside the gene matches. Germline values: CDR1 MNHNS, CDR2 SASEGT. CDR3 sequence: CASSYLPEGAKTEAFF. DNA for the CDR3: TGTGCCAGCAGTTACCTCCCGGAGGGGGCGAAGACTGAAGCTTTCTTT.

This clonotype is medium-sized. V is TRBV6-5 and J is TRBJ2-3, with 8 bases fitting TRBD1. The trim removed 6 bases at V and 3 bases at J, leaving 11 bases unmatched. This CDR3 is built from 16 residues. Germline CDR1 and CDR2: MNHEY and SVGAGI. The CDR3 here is CASSAERTGRTDTQYF. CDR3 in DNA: TGTGCCAGCAGCGCCGAACGGACAGGGAGGACAGATACGCAGTATTTT.

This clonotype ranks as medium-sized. The CDR3 loop is CASSILRGRPDTGELFF. As DNA, the CDR3 is TGTGCCAGTAGTATCCTACGGGGCCGTCCTGACACCGGGGAGCTGTTTTTT. The chain joins TRBV19 to TRBJ2-2, with D tentatively TRBD1 or TRBD2 (5 bases each). Trimming removed 3 bases at V and 3 bases at J, with 17 bases between. Germline V CDR1 and CDR2: LNHDA, SQIVND (reference sequence). This CDR3 is built from 17 residues.

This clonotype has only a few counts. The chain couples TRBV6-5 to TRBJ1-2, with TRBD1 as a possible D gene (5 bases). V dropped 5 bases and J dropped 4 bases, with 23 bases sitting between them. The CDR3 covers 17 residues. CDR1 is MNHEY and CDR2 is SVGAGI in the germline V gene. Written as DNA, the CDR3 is TGTGCCAGCAGTGCCAGAGGGGCTTTGGTTTCTGGCTATGGCTACACCTTC. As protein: CASSARGALVSGYGYTF.

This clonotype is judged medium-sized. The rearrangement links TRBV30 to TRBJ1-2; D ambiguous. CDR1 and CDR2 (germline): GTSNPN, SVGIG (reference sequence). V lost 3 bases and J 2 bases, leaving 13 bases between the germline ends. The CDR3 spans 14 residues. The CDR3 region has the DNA TGTGCCTGGAGGGACTGGAGAGTCAACTATGGCTACACCTTC. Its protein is CAWRDWRVNYGYTF.

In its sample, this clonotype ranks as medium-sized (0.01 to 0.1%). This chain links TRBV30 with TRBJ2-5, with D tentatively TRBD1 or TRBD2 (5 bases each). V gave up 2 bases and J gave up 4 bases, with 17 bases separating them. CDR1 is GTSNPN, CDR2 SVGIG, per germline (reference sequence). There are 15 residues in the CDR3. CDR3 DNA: TGTGCCTGGAGTCTCGGGACGTCTAACCCAGAGACCCAGTACTTC. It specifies CAWSLGTSNPETQYF.

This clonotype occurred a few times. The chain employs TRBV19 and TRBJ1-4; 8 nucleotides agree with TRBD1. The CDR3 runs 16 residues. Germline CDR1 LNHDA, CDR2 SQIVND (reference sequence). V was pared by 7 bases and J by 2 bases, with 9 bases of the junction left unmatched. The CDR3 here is CASTSQGAATNEKLFF. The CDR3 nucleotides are TGTGCCAGTACCTCCCAGGGGGCCGCGACTAATGAAAAACTGTTTTTT.

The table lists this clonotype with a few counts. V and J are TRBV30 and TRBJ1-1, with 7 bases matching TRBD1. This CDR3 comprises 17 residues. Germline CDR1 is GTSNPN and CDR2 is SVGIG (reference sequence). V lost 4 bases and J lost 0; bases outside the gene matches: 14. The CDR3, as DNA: TGTGCCTGGAAAAGACTGACAGGGCGAATTATGAACACTGAAGCTTTCTTT. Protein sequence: CAWKRLTGRIMNTEAFF.

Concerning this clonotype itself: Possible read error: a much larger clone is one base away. The CDR3 DNA follows: TGTACCAGCTCACCAGCAATACAGGAGAACACCGGGGAGCTGTTTTTT. Translated, it gives CTSSPAIQENTGELFF. The rearrangement uses TRBV18 and TRBJ2-2; TRBD1 might be the D (5 bases). The length of the CDR3 is 16 residues. The germline V gene encodes CDR1 KGHSH and CDR2 LQKENI.

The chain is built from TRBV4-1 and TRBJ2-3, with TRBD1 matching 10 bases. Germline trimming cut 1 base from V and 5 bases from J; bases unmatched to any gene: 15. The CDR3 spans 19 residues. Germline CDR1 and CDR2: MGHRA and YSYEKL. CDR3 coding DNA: TGCGCCAGCAGCCAAGCCCAAATTCCCGGGACAGGGGATAAAGATACGCAGTATTTT. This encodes CASSQAQIPGTGDKDTQYF.